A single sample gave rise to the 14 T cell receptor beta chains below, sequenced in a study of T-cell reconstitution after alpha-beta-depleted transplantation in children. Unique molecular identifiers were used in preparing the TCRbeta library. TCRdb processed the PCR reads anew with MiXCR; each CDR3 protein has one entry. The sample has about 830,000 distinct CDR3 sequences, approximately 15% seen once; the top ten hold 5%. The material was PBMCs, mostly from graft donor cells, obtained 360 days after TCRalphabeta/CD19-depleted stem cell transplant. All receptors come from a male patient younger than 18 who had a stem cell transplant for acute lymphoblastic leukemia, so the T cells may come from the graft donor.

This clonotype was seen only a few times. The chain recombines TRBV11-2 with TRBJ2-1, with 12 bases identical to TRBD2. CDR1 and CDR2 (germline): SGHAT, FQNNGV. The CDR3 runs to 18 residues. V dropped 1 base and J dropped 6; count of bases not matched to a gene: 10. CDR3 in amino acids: CASSLVTGALAGGNEQFF. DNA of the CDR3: TGTGCCAGCAGCTTAGTTACGGGGGCACTAGCGGGGGGCAATGAGCAGTTCTTC.

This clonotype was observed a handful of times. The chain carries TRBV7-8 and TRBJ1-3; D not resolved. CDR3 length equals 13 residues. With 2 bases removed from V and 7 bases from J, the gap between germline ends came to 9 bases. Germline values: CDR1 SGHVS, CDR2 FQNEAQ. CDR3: CASSLYAQNTIYF. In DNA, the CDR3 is TGTGCCAGCAGCTTATACGCCCAGAACACCATATATTTT.

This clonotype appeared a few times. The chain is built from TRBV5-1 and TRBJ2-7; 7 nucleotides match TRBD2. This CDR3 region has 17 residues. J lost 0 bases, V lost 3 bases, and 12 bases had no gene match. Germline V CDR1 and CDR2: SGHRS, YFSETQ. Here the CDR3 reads CASSSGWGGRNSYEQYF. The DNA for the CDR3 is TGCGCCAGCAGCTCGGGGTGGGGGGGACGGAACTCCTACGAGCAGTACTTC.

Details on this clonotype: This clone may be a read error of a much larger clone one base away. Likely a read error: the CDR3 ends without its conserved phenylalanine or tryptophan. This CDR3 reads CASSEAGGLGEKLFL. The CDR3 DNA sequence: TGCGCCAGCAGTGAGGCAGGGGGCTTAGGTGAAAAACTGTTTCTT. The chain carries TRBV10-2 and TRBJ1-4; 8 nucleotides match TRBD1. The CDR3 totals 15 residues. From germline, CDR1 is WSHSY and CDR2 SAAADI. Trimming at V came to 2 bases and at J to 7 bases, leaving 6 bases not matched to a gene.

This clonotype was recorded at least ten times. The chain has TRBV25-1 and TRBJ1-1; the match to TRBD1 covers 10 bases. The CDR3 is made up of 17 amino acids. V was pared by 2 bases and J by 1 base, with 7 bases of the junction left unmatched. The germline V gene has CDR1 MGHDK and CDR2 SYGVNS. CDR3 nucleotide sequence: TGTGCCAGCAGTGAACCCAGGACAGGGGGAGGGAACACTGAAGCTTTCTTT. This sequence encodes CASSEPRTGGGNTEAFF.

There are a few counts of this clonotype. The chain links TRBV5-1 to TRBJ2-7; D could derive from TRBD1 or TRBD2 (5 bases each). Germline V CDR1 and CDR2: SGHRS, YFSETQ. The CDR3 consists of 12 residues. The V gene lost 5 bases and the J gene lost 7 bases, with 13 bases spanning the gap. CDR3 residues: CASSGAGLEQYF. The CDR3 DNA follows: TGCGCCAGCAGTGGGGCGGGCCTGGAGCAGTACTTC.

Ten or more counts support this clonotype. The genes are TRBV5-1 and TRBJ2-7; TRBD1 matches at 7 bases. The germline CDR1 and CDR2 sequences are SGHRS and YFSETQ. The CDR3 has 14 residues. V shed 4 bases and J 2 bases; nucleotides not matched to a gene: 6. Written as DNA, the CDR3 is TGCGCCAGCAGCCGGGACAGACGGACCTACGAGCAGTACTTC. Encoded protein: CASSRDRRTYEQYF.

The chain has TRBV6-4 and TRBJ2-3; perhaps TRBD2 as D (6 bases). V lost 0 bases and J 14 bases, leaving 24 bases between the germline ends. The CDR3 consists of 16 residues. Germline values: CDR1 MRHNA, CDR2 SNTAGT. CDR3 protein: CASSDSSGQHRYALYF. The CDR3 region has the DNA TGTGCCAGCAGTGACTCTAGCGGCCAACACAGATACGCGCTGTATTTT.

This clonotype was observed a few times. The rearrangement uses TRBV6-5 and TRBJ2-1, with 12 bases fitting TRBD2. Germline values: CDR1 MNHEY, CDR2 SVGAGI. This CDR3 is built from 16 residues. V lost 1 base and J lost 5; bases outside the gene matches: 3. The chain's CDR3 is CASSYFLAGGDNEQFF. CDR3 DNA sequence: TGTGCCAGCAGTTACTTCCTAGCGGGAGGGGACAATGAGCAGTTCTTC.

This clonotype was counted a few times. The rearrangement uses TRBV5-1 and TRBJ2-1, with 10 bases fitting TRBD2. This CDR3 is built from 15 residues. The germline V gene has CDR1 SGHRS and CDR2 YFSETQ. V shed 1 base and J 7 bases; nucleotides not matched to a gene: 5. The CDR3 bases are TGCGCCAGCAGCTTGAATAGCGGGAGGAATAATGAGCAGTTCTTC. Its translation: CASSLNSGRNNEQFF.

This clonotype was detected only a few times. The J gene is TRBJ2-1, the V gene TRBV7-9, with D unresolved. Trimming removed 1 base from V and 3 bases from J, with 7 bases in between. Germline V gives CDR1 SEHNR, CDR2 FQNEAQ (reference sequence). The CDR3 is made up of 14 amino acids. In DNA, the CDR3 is TGTGCCAGCAGCTTAGATCCGGTCTACAATGAGCAGTTCTTC. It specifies CASSLDPVYNEQFF.

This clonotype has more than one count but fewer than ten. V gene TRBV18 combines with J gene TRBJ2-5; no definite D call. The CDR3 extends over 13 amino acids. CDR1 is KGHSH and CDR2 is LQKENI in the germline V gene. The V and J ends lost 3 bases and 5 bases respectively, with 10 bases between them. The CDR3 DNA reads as TGTGCCAGCTCACCTAACGTGGCCGAGACCCAGTACTTC. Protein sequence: CASSPNVAETQYF. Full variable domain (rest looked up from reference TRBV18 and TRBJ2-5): NAGVMQNPRHLVRRRGQEARLRCSPMKGHSHVYWYRQLPEEGLKFMVYLQKENIIDESGMPKERFSAEFPKEGPSILRIQQVVRGDSAAYFCASSPNVAETQYFGPGTRLLVL.

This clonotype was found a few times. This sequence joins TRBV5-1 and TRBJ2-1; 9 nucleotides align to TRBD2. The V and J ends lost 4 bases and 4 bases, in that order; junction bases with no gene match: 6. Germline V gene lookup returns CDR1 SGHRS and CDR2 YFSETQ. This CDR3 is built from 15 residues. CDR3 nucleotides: TGCGCCAGCAGCATCGCGGGGGGGATTTACAATGAGCAGTTCTTC. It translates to CASSIAGGIYNEQFF.

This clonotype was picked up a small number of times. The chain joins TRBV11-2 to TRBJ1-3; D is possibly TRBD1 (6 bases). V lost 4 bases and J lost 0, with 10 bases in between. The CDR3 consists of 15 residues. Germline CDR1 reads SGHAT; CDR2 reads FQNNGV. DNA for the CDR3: TGTGCCAGCAGCTGGACAGCATACTCTGGAAACACCATATATTTT. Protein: CASSWTAYSGNTIYF.